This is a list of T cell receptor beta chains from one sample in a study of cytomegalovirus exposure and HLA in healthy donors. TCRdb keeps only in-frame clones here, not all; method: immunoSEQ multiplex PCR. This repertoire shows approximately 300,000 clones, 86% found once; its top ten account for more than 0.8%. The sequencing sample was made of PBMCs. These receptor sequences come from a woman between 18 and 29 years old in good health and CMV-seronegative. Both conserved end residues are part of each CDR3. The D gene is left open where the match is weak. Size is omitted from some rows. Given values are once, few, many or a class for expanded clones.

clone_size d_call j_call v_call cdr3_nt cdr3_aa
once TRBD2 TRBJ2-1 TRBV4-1 TGCGCCAGCAGCCCGATAGGACTAGCGGACAATGAGCAGTTCTTC CASSPIGLADNEQFF
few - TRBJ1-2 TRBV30 TGTGCCTGGAGCGCAGAGGACAGCGATGGCTACACCTTC CAWSAEDSDGYTF
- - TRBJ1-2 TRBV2 TGTGCCAGCAGTGATGGGGCGACAAACCCTAACTATGGCTACACCTTC CASSDGATNPNYGYTF
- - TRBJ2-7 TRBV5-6 TGTGCCAGCAGCTTGTCGGCAGGCGCCTACGAGCAGTACTTC CASSLSAGAYEQYF
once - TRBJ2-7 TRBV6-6 TGTGCCAGCAGTTACCCCGGACAGCGCTCCTACGAGCAGTACTTC CASSYPGQRSYEQYF
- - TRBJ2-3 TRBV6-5 TGTGCCAGCAGTCGACAGGAGAGCACAGATACGCAGTATTTT CASSRQESTDTQYF
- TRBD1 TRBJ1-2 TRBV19 TGTGCCAGTAGAGGACAGGGTGGCTATGGCTACACCTTC CASRGQGGYGYTF
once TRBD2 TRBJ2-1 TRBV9 TGTGCCAGCAGCGGCATCCAAACTAGCGGGCTATACAATGAGCAGTTCTTC CASSGIQTSGLYNEQFF
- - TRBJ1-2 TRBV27 TGTGCCAGCAGTTCAATTCGACAGGACGGCTACACCTTC CASSSIRQDGYTF
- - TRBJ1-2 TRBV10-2 TGCGCCAGCAGTGAAGCCGCGTTGTATGGCTACACCTTC CASSEAALYGYTF
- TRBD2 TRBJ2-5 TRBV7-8 TGTGCCAGCAGCCGAGCGGGGGTCTGCGGGAAAGAGACCCAGTACTTC CASSRAGVCGKETQYF
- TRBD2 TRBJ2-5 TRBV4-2 TGTGCCAGCAGCCAAAGAGCGGGAGGGATAGAGACCCAGTACTTC CASSQRAGGIETQYF
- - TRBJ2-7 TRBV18 TGTGCCAGCTCCCCGATACGGGATCTCGTCCACGAGCAGTACTTC CASSPIRDLVHEQYF
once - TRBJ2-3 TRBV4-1 TGCGCCAGCGACGACGGGACTCCCGGTGGAGATACGCAGTATTTT CASDDGTPGGDTQYF
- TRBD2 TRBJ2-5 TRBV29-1 TGCAGCGTTGAACGCCCGGACGGGAGGTCTGAGACCCAGTACTTC CSVERPDGRSETQYF
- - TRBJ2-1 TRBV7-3 TGTGCCAGCAGCTTAGGAGGGGTTCTAGTCCACAATGAGCAGTTCTTC CASSLGGVLVHNEQFF
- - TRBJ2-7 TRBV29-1 TGCAGCGCCCGCCTACTACCCTCCTACGAGCAGTACTTC CSARLLPSYEQYF
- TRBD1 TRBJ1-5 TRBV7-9 TGTGCCAGCAGCTTAGCAGGGACAGGTACTCAGCCCCAGCATTTT CASSLAGTGTQPQHF
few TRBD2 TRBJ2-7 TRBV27 TGTGCCAGCAGTTTAATAGCGGGCAGCCCCTACGAGCAGTACTTC CASSLIAGSPYEQYF
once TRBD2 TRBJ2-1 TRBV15 TGTGCCATTAGCCCCGAGGGACTAGCAAACTACAATGAGCAGTTCTTC CAISPEGLANYNEQFF
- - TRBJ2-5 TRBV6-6 TGTGCCAGCAGGAAAGGACAGGGAGGGGAGACCCAGTACTTC CASRKGQGGETQYF
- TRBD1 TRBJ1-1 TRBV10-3 TGTGCCATCAGCGCAGGACAGGGGATCCCTGAAGCTTTCTTT CAISAGQGIPEAFF
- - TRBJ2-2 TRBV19 TGTGCCAGTAGTCTCCCCGGTTCAACCGGGGAGCTGTTTTTT CASSLPGSTGELFF
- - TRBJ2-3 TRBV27 TGTGCCAGCAGTCCAGGGGGCACAGATACGCAGTATTTT CASSPGGTDTQYF
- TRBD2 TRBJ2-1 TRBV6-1 TGTGCCAGCAGGGCTAGCGGTGAATACAATGAGCAGTTCTTC CASRASGEYNEQFF